Judged by abundance, the clone carrying this TCR beta chain is large (0.1 to 1%). Antigen: not known. This CDR3 is built from 11 residues. CDR1 and CDR2 from the germline V gene are WSHSY and SAAADI. V shed 9 bases and J 8 bases; nucleotides not matched to a gene: 6. The assay was immunoSEQ multiplex PCR, and TCRdb's table has in-frame clones only and misses some. This table holds around 9,900 clones, 80% to 95% found once. The data were obtained in a study of PD-1 blockade in classical Hodgkin lymphoma. Study observations and caveats: Possibly reflecting disease activity or prior therapy, repertoire differences have causes that remain undefined. CD8+ TCR diversity did not rise significantly by C4D1, unlike CD4+.

Every patient relapsed after autologous stem cell transplantation, and brentuximab vedotin exposure varied. Reported best responses ranged across complete response, partial response or progressive disease. This TCR derives from a human donor with classical Hodgkin lymphoma. The sequencing here drew on peripheral blood mononuclear cells (PBMCs), taken at baseline. The gene calls are TRBV10-2 and TRBJ1-1; 7 bases are a match to TRBD1. Written as DNA, the CDR3 is TGCGCCAGTCAGGGGGGAACCGAAGCTTTCTTT. As protein: CASQGGTEAFF.